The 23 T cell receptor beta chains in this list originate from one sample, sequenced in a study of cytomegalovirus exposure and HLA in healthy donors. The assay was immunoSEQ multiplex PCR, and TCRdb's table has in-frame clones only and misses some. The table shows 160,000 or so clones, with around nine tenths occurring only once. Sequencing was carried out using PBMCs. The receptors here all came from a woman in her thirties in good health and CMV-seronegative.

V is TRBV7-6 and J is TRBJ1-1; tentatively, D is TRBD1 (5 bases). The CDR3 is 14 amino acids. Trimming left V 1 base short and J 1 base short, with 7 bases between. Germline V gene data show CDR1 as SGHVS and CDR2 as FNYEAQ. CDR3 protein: CASSLGQGNTEAFF. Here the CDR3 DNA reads TGTGCCAGCAGCTTAGGGCAGGGGAACACTGAAGCTTTCTTT.

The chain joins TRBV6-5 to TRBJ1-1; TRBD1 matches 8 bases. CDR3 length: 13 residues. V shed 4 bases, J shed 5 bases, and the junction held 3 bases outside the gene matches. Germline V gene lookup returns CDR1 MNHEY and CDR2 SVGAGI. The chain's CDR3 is CASSSRQGTEAFF. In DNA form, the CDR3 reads TGTGCCAGCAGTTCACGACAGGGGACTGAAGCTTTCTTT.

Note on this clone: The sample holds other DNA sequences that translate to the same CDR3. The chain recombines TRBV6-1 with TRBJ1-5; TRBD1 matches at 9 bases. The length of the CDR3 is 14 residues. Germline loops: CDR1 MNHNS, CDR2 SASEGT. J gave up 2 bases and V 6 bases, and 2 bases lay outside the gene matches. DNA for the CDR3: TGTGCCAGCAGGGGACAGGGCGGCAATCAGCCCCAGCATTTT. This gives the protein CASRGQGGNQPQHF.

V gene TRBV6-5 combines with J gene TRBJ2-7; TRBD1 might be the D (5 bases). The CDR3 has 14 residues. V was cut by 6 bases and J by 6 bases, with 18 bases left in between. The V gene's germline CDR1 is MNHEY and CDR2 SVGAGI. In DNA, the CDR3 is TGTGCCAGCAGCCGACAAAACCAGGGTAGCGAGCAGTACTTC. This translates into CASSRQNQGSEQYF.

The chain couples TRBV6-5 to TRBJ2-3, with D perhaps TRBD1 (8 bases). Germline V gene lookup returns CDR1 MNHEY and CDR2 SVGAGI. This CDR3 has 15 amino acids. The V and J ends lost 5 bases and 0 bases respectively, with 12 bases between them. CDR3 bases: TGTGCCAGCAGTGTACAGGGGGGGAGCACAGATACGCAGTATTTT. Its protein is CASSVQGGSTDTQYF.

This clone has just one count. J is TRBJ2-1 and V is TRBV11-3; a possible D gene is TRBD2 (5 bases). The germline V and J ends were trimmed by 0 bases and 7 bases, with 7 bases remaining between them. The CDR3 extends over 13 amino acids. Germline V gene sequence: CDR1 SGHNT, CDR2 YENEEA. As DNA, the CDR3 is TGTGCCAGCAGCTTAGAATCGGGGAATGAGCAGTTCTTC. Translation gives CASSLESGNEQFF.

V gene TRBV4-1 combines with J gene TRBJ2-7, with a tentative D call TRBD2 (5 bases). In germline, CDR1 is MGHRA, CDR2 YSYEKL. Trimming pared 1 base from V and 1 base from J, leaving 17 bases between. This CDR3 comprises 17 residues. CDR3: CASSQVPRGTTSYEQYF. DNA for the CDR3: TGCGCCAGCAGCCAAGTCCCCCGGGGAACGACTTCCTACGAGCAGTACTTC.

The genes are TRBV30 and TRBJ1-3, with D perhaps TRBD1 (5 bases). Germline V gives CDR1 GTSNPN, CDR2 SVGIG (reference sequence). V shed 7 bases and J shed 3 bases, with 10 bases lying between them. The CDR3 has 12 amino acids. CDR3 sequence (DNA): TGTGCCTTCAGGGTGGTTGGAAACACCATATATTTT. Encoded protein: CAFRVVGNTIYF.

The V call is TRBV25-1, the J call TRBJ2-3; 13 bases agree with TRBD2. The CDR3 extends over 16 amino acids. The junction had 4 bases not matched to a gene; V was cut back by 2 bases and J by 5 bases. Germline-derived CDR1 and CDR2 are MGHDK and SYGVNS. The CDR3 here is CASSETSGGVGDTQYF. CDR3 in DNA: TGTGCCAGCAGTGAAACTAGCGGGGGGGTTGGAGATACGCAGTATTTT.

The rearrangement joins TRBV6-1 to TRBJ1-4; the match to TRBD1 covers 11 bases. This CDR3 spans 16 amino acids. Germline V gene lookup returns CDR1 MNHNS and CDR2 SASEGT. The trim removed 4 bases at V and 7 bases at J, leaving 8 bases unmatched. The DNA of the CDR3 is TGTGCCAGCAGTGCCGGGACAGGGGGGGATGGTGAAAAACTGTTTTTT. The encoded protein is CASSAGTGGDGEKLFF.

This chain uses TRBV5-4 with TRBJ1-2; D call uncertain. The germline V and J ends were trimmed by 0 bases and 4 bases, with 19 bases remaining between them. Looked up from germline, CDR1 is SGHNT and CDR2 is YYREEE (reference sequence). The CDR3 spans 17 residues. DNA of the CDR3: TGTGCCAGCAGCTTGGCATCAGGAGGGATTATAGTCTATGGCTACACCTTC. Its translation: CASSLASGGIIVYGYTF.

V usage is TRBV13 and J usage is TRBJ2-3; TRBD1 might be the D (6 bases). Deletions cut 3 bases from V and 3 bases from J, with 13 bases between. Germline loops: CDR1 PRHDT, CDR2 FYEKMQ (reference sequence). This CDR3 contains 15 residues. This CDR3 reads CASSFATGQTDTQYF. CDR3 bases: TGTGCCAGCAGCTTTGCCACAGGGCAGACAGATACGCAGTATTTT.

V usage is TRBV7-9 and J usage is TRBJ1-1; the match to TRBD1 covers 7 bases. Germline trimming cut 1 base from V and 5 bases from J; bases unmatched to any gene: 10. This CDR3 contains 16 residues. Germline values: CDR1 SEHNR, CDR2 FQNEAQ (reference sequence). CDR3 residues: CASSLGSPGTVTEAFF. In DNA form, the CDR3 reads TGTGCCAGCAGCTTAGGGAGCCCCGGGACAGTAACTGAAGCTTTCTTT.

The CDR3 region is CASSLYGRRGGLYEQFF. CDR3 bases: TGTGCCAGCAGTTTATATGGGCGGCGGGGGGGCCTCTATGAGCAGTTCTTC. The chain couples TRBV27 to TRBJ2-1; 9 bases are a match to TRBD2. Looked up from germline, CDR1 is MNHEY and CDR2 is SMNVEV (reference sequence). V trimming: 1 base; J trimming: 8 bases; junction bases outside the gene matches: 12. The CDR3 runs 17 residues.

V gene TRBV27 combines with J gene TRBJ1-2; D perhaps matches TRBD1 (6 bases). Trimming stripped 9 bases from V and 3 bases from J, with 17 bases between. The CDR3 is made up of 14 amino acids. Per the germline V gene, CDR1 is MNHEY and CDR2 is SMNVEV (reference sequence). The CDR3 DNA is TGTGCCAGTTCTCCCCTGGGGGCAGACTATGGCTACACCTTC. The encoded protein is CASSPLGADYGYTF.

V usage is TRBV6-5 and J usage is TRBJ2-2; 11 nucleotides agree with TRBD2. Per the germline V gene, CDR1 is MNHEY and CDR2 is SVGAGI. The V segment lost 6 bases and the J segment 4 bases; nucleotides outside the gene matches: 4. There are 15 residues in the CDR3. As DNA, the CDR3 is TGTGCCAGCAGCCTTAGCGGGGGGGCCACCGGGGAGCTGTTTTTT. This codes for CASSLSGGATGELFF.

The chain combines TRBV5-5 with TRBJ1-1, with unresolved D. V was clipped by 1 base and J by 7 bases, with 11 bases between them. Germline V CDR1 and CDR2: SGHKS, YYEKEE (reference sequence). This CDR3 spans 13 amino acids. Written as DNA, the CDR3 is TGTGCCAGCAGCTTGCCCCCACAGATTGAAGCTTTCTTT. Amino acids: CASSLPPQIEAFF.

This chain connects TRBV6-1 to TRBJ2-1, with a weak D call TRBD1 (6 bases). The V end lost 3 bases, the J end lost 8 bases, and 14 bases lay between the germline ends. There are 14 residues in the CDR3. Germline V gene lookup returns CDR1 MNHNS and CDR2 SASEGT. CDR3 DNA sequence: TGTGCCAGCAGTGAGACAGGAAGGCCGGATGAGCAGTTCTTC. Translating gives CASSETGRPDEQFF.

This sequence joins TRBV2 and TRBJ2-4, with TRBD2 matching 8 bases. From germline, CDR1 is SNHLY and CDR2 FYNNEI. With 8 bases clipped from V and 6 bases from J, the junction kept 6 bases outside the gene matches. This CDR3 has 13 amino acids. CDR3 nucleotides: TGTGCCAGCTTAGCGGGGCCTGGAAACATTCAGTACTTC. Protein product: CASLAGPGNIQYF.

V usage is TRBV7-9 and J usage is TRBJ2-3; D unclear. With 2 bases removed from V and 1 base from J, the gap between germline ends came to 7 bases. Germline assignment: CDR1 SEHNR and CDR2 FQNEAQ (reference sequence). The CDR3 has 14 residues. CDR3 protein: CASSLLGGTDTQYF. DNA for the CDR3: TGTGCCAGCAGCTTACTAGGAGGCACAGATACGCAGTATTTT.

The CDR3 region is CASSILPQGLSNQPQHF. The CDR3 nucleotides are TGTGCCAGTAGTATCCTACCCCAGGGGTTGAGCAATCAGCCCCAGCATTTT. This chain joins TRBV19 and TRBJ1-5; the D gene is possibly TRBD1 (6 bases). V lost 3 bases and J 1 base, leaving 16 bases between the germline ends. Germline V gives CDR1 LNHDA, CDR2 SQIVND (reference sequence). The CDR3 consists of 17 residues.

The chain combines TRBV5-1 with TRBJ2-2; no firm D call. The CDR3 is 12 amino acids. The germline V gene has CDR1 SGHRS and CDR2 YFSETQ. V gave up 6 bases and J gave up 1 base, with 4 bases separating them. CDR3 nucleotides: TGCGCCAGCACGGTGAACACCGGGGAGCTGTTTTTT. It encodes CASTVNTGELFF.

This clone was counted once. CDR3 coding DNA: TGTGCCAGCAGCAAAGGCAGGTGTAACCTGACCCGCTATGGCTACACCTTC. Amino acids: CASSKGRCNLTRYGYTF. The chain combines TRBV21-1 with TRBJ1-2; no DNA check was done on the table's D call, TRBD1. TRBV21-1 is a listed pseudogene. The CDR3 covers 17 residues.